The present entry profiles one TCR beta chain with its context. The target of this receptor is not known. Base qualities are not provided; no much larger clone lies one nucleotide away. Library preparation employed the immunoSEQ multiplex PCR assay. TCRdb retrieved this table from immuneACCESS and kept in-frame rearrangements only. Not all clones are present; in checked studies, unresolved V genes account for under half, and no reason is known for the remainder. This sample is represented by about 73,000 clones; approximately 92% of them were singletons. The ten top clones hold about 2.8% of the sample. The entry originates in a study of T cell changes during pregnancy in multiple sclerosis (dated by TCRdb to about 2019). Study-wide context: Changes in the T cell repertoire over the course of pregnancy were examined in this study in women with multiple sclerosis.

The clonotype was recovered from a female donor in good health, enrolled as a control in a pregnancy study. The input for sequencing was peripheral blood, taken in the third trimester of pregnancy.

The bases are TGTGCCAGCTCACCACCGAGTGGGAACACTGAAGCTTTCTTT. The encoded protein is CASSPPSGNTEAFF. The chain is made from TRBV18 and TRBJ1-1, with the D gene uncertain. The junction carries 6 bases between V and J, which are trimmed by 0 bases and 1 base respectively. Looking up the germline V gene yields CDR1 KGHSH and CDR2 LQKENI. The CDR3 holds 14 amino acids from the cysteine to the phenylalanine. CDR3 DNA only is kept here, 42 bases in frame from base 1.